The next 15 T cell receptor beta chains were all read from a single sample in a study of T cells in localized non-small cell lung cancer. Libraries were prepared by immunoSEQ multiplex PCR; TCRdb keeps only in-frame clonotypes and omits some of them. The table includes almost 65,000 clones, roughly 90% detected once. The sequencing used peripheral blood, collected before any cancer treatment. These TCRs come from a woman aged 40 to 75 with stage I lung adenocarcinoma.

The rearrangement uses TRBV5-4 and TRBJ2-5; D is unclear. The CDR3 has 15 amino acids. Germline loops: CDR1 SGHNT, CDR2 YYREEE (reference sequence). V shed 0 bases and J shed 2 bases, with 11 bases lying between them. The CDR3 protein is CASSLVLSGQETQYF. Here the CDR3 DNA reads TGTGCCAGCAGCTTGGTTCTGAGTGGTCAAGAGACCCAGTACTTC. Based on the CDR3 plus reference TRBV5-4 and TRBJ2-5, the full variable domain is ETGVTQSPTHLIKTRGQQVTLRCSSQSGHNTVSWYQQALGQGPQFIFQYYREEENGRGNFPPRFSGLQFPNYSSELNVNALELDDSALYLCASSLVLSGQETQYFGPGTRLLVL.

The chain carries TRBV5-1 and TRBJ1-1, with D possibly matching TRBD1 (5 bases). The ends were cut back, 1 base at V and 5 bases at J, with 15 bases in the middle. CDR1 is SGHRS and CDR2 is YFSETQ in the germline V gene. This CDR3 comprises 15 residues. CDR3 coding DNA: TGCGCCAGCAGCTTGTCGCCGTCCGAGGGGACTGAAGCTTTCTTT. This codes for CASSLSPSEGTEAFF.

The J gene is TRBJ2-2, the V gene TRBV5-4, with 11 nucleotides matching TRBD2. The CDR3 runs 16 residues. Germline V CDR1 and CDR2: SGHNT, YYREEE (reference sequence). V shed 3 bases, J shed 5 bases, and the junction held 6 bases outside the gene matches. CDR3 in amino acids: CASSSTSGTFTGELFF. CDR3 nucleotide sequence: TGTGCCAGCAGCTCGACTAGCGGGACTTTTACCGGGGAGCTGTTTTTT.

V is TRBV30 and J is TRBJ1-4; D is unresolved. This CDR3 has 14 amino acids. Trimming took 0 bases from V and 8 from J, leaving 13 bases between them. In germline, CDR1 is GTSNPN, CDR2 SVGIG (reference sequence). The CDR3 here is CAWSVRRKGEKLFF. The CDR3 nucleotides are TGTGCCTGGAGTGTGAGGCGTAAGGGCGAAAAACTGTTTTTT.

The chain employs TRBV9 and TRBJ2-6; no definite D call. Trimming cost V 4 bases and J 0 bases, with 11 bases left between them. The germline CDR1 and CDR2 sequences are SGDLS and YYNGEE. There are 16 residues in the CDR3. DNA for the CDR3: TGTGCCAGCAGCCCTCGGAGCAGCTCTGGGGCCAACGTCCTGACTTTC. It is translated as CASSPRSSSGANVLTF. Combining the CDR3 with reference TRBV9 and TRBJ2-6 gives the whole variable domain DSGVTQTPKHLITATGQRVTLRCSPRSGDLSVYWYQQSLDQGLQFLIQYYNGEERAKGNILERFSAQQFPDLHSELNLSSLELGDSALYFCASSPRSSSGANVLTFGAGSRLTVL.

The V gene is TRBV2, the J gene TRBJ1-5; 7 bases agree with TRBD1. Germline trimming cut 7 bases from V and 5 bases from J; bases unmatched to any gene: 8. The CDR3 runs 14 residues. Germline V lookup: CDR1 SNHLY, CDR2 FYNNEI. CDR3 amino acids: CASTALGTDQPQHF. In DNA form, the CDR3 reads TGTGCCAGCACCGCCCTAGGGACAGATCAGCCCCAGCATTTT.

The V gene is TRBV7-9, the J gene TRBJ2-6, with D possibly TRBD1 on 5 matching bases. The V gene's germline CDR1 is SEHNR and CDR2 FQNEAQ (reference sequence). The CDR3 totals 16 residues. V was shortened by 5 bases and J by 1 base, with 12 bases between the two germline ends. This chain's CDR3 is CASSANYRSGANVLTF. CDR3 in DNA: TGTGCCAGCAGCGCCAATTACAGGTCTGGGGCCAACGTCCTGACTTTC.

This chain uses TRBV13 with TRBJ2-1; 9 bases map to TRBD2. The V segment lost 5 bases and the J segment 1 base; nucleotides outside the gene matches: 6. CDR3 length: 16 amino acids. Germline lookup yields CDR1 PRHDT and CDR2 FYEKMQ (reference sequence). The CDR3 DNA reads as TGTGCCAGCAGCAAGGGACTAGCAGGGTCCTACAATGAGCAGTTCTTC. It codes for CASSKGLAGSYNEQFF.

The chain joins TRBV6-6 to TRBJ1-5, with TRBD1 identical over 7 bases. There are 15 residues in the CDR3. With V trimmed by 6 bases and J by 3 bases, 8 bases remained unmatched. Germline V gives CDR1 MNHNY, CDR2 SVGAGI (reference sequence). Here the CDR3 DNA reads TGTGCCAGCAGGAACCAGGGGGAACCCAATCAGCCCCAGCATTTT. This encodes CASRNQGEPNQPQHF.

The rearrangement uses TRBV25-1 and TRBJ1-2; a weak D match, TRBD1 (6 bases). CDR1 MGHDK and CDR2 SYGVNS come from the germline V gene. This CDR3 has 15 residues. V shed 2 bases and J shed 3 bases, with 13 bases lying between them. CDR3 loop: CASSEAQGFYYGYTF. The CDR3, as DNA: TGTGCCAGCAGTGAAGCCCAGGGGTTTTACTATGGCTACACCTTC.

The chain links TRBV5-1 to TRBJ2-5; TRBD2 matches at 7 bases. This CDR3 spans 15 amino acids. Germline V gives CDR1 SGHRS, CDR2 YFSETQ. V was clipped by 0 bases and J by 5 bases; unmatched bases: 7. In nucleotides, the CDR3 is TGCGCCAGCAGCTTGGCCTACGGGGGAGGGGAGACCCAGTACTTC. Its protein product is CASSLAYGGGETQYF.

The chain has TRBV5-1 and TRBJ2-7, with D maybe TRBD2 (6 bases). Per the germline V gene, CDR1 is SGHRS and CDR2 is YFSETQ. Trimming took 5 bases from V and 1 from J, leaving 19 bases between them. The CDR3 consists of 16 residues. CDR3 sequence: CASRRTTSEGSYEQYF. DNA for the CDR3: TGCGCCAGCAGACGGACGACCTCGGAGGGGTCCTACGAGCAGTACTTC. Using reference TRBV5-1 and TRBJ2-7 for the parts outside the CDR3, the full variable domain is KAGVTQTPRYLIKTRGQQVTLSCSPISGHRSVSWYQQTPGQGLQFLFEYFSETQRNKGNFPGRFSGRQFSNSRSEMNVSTLELGDSALYLCASRRTTSEGSYEQYFGPGTRLTVT.

This chain connects TRBV25-1 to TRBJ2-7, with 7 nucleotides matching TRBD2. The CDR3 sequence is 14 residues long. V was pared by 2 bases and J by 6 bases, with 7 bases of the junction left unmatched. Germline V gives CDR1 MGHDK, CDR2 SYGVNS. CDR3 nucleotides: TGTGCCAGCAGTGAACGGGAGGAAGGGAGCGAGCAGTACTTC. This sequence encodes CASSEREEGSEQYF.

The J gene is TRBJ2-7, the V gene TRBV7-3, with 10 bases matching TRBD2. CDR1 and CDR2 (germline): SGHTA, FQGTGA. There are 15 residues in the CDR3. J lost 0 bases, V lost 4 bases, and 3 bases had no gene match. CDR3 residues: CASSWTSGYSYEQYF. The CDR3 region has the DNA TGTGCCAGCAGCTGGACTAGCGGCTACTCCTACGAGCAGTACTTC.

In this sample, this clone turned up a few times. V gene TRBV6-5 combines with J gene TRBJ2-1; a weak D match, TRBD2 (5 bases). The CDR3 spans 13 residues. Germline V gene sequence: CDR1 MNHEY, CDR2 SVGAGI. Deletions cut 6 bases from V and 4 bases from J, with 10 bases between. This chain's CDR3 is CASSKTTYNEQFF. The CDR3 DNA reads as TGTGCCAGCAGCAAGACTACATACAATGAGCAGTTCTTC.